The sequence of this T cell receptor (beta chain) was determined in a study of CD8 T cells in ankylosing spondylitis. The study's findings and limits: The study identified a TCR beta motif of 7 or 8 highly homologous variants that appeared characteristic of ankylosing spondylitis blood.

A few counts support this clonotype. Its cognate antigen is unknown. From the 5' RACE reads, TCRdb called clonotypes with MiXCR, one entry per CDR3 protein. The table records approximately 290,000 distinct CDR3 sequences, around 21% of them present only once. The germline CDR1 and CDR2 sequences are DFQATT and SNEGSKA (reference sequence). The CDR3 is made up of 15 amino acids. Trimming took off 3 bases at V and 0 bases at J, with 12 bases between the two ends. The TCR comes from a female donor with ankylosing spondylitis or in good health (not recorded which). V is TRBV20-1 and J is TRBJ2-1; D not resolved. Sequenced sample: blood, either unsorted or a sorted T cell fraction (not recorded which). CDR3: CSASPYPSSYNEQFF. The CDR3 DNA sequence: TGCAGTGCTAGCCCCTACCCCAGCTCCTACAATGAGCAGTTCTTC.